The 21 T cell receptor beta chains below all came from one sample that was sequenced in a study of cytomegalovirus exposure and HLA in healthy donors. In the PCR, 60 Vbeta and 13 Jbeta primers were used. Clones were sequenced by immunoSEQ multiplex PCR, and TCRdb holds only the in-frame ones, with some missing. The sample gives 160,000 or so clones, 70% of which show up once; roughly 4.5% is in the top ten. Material for sequencing was PBMCs. These receptors came from a man aged 18 to 30 in good health and CMV-seropositive.

The rearrangement links TRBV9 to TRBJ2-3; possible D gene TRBD1, 6 bases. Germline assignment: CDR1 SGDLS and CDR2 YYNGEE. This CDR3 is 14 amino acids long. V was pared by 4 bases and J by 2 bases, with 11 bases between. The CDR3 spells CASSQDRYTDTQYF. The CDR3 nucleotides are TGTGCCAGCAGCCAAGACAGGTACACAGATACGCAGTATTTT.

This clone was seen a handful of times. The V call is TRBV5-1, the J call TRBJ1-6; the D is unclear. Deletions cut 0 bases from V and 3 bases from J, with 7 bases between. The CDR3 sequence is 15 residues long. CDR1 SGHRS and CDR2 YFSETQ come from the germline V gene. CDR3 coding DNA: TGCGCCAGCAGCTTGGGAGACATCTATAATTCACCCCTCCACTTT. It specifies CASSLGDIYNSPLHF.

Many counts were recorded for this clone. The gene calls are TRBV10-2 and TRBJ2-5, with D tentatively TRBD1 (5 bases). V dropped 2 bases and J dropped 5 bases, with 12 bases sitting between them. CDR1 is WSHSY and CDR2 is SAAADI in the germline V gene. This CDR3 is built from 14 residues. DNA for the CDR3: TGCGCCAGCAGTGAGCAGGGTGTCTGGGAGACCCAGTACTTC. As protein: CASSEQGVWETQYF.

The chain is built from TRBV4-1 and TRBJ2-3; D is unresolved. V lost 0 bases and J lost 5, with 9 bases in between. The CDR3 runs to 14 residues. Germline V gene data show CDR1 as MGHRA and CDR2 as YSYEKL. The CDR3 sequence is CASSQDFLVDTQYF. The CDR3 DNA sequence: TGCGCCAGCAGCCAAGACTTCCTAGTAGATACGCAGTATTTT.

The V gene is TRBV7-9, the J gene TRBJ1-1, with 7 positions matching TRBD1. This CDR3 has 14 amino acids. Germline loops: CDR1 SEHNR, CDR2 FQNEAQ (reference sequence). The V gene end was trimmed by 5 bases and the J gene end by 3 bases; junction bases not matched to a gene: 6. CDR3 DNA sequence: TGTGCCAGCAGCATAGGGGGGACAGACACTGAAGCTTTCTTT. It translates to CASSIGGTDTEAFF.

The genes are TRBV25-1 and TRBJ2-1; no reliable D call. The CDR3 spans 11 residues. V lost 8 bases and J lost 6, with 8 bases in between. Germline V gives CDR1 MGHDK, CDR2 SYGVNS. CDR3 nucleotide sequence: TGTGCCAGCCGTGGGCCCAATGAGCAGTTCTTC. Encoded protein: CASRGPNEQFF. Looking up the rest from reference TRBV25-1 and TRBJ2-1 gives the full variable domain: EADIYQTPRYLVIGTGKKITLECSQTMGHDKMYWYQQDPGMELHLIHYSYGVNSTEKGDLSSESTVSRIRTEHFPLTLESARPSHTSQYLCASRGPNEQFFGPGTRLTVL.

V usage is TRBV2 and J usage is TRBJ1-3, with D maybe TRBD1 (5 bases). The germline gives CDR1 SNHLY, CDR2 FYNNEI. Trimming shortened V by 8 bases and J by 4 bases, and 12 bases separated the two germline ends. The CDR3 length is 13 residues. CDR3 sequence: CASHGAEGNTIYF. The CDR3 region has the DNA TGTGCCAGCCATGGGGCGGAGGGAAACACCATATATTTT.

This rearrangement joins TRBV29-1 to TRBJ1-1; the D is unclear. The V and J ends lost 7 bases and 1 base respectively, with 10 bases between them. The CDR3 consists of 12 residues. Germline V CDR1 and CDR2: SQVTM, ANQGSEA. In DNA form, the CDR3 reads TGCAGCGCTGGCCGACAGAACACTGAAGCTTTCTTT. This codes for CSAGRQNTEAFF.

This chain connects TRBV9 to TRBJ2-5; 7 nucleotides align to TRBD2. The CDR3 has 14 amino acids. The junction had 7 bases not matched to a gene; V was cut back by 3 bases and J by 5 bases. Germline V CDR1 and CDR2: SGDLS, YYNGEE. The CDR3 DNA reads TGTGCCAGCAGCGCGGGTACCGGGGGGGAGACCCAGTACTTC. Its translation: CASSAGTGGETQYF. The full variable domain, completed using reference TRBV9 and TRBJ2-5, is DSGVTQTPKHLITATGQRVTLRCSPRSGDLSVYWYQQSLDQGLQFLIQYYNGEERAKGNILERFSAQQFPDLHSELNLSSLELGDSALYFCASSAGTGGETQYFGPGTRLLVL.

The rearrangement links TRBV25-1 to TRBJ1-2; TRBD1 is a possible D gene (5 bases). The CDR3 loop spans 14 amino acids. Trimming took 2 bases from V and 7 from J, leaving 14 bases between them. The germline V gene has CDR1 MGHDK and CDR2 SYGVNS. The CDR3 protein is CASSEGRAVSGYTF. The CDR3 bases are TGTGCCAGCAGTGAAGGCAGGGCGGTTAGTGGCTACACCTTC.

The rearrangement uses TRBV9 and TRBJ2-3; maybe TRBD2 (6 bases). This CDR3 is built from 14 residues. Germline-derived CDR1 and CDR2 are SGDLS and YYNGEE. The V gene lost 3 bases and the J gene lost 0 bases, with 8 bases spanning the gap. The CDR3 here is CASSEAGSTDTQYF. The CDR3, as DNA: TGTGCCAGCAGCGAGGCGGGGAGCACAGATACGCAGTATTTT.

The chain couples TRBV4-1 to TRBJ1-4; TRBD1 aligns across 8 bases. V lost 1 base, J lost 3 bases, and 4 bases stayed unmatched. This CDR3 comprises 16 residues. Germline V gives CDR1 MGHRA, CDR2 YSYEKL. The CDR3 DNA reads TGCGCCAGCAGCCAAGCCTGGACAGGGTCTAATGAAAAACTGTTTTTT. Translated, it gives CASSQAWTGSNEKLFF.

The chain links TRBV7-6 to TRBJ2-1; the match to TRBD1 covers 10 bases. CDR3 length: 15 residues. Germline values: CDR1 SGHVS, CDR2 FNYEAQ. V shed 5 bases, J shed 8 bases, and the junction held 9 bases outside the gene matches. This chain's CDR3 is CASSPGTGAGDEQFF. As DNA, the CDR3 is TGTGCCAGCAGCCCCGGGACAGGGGCGGGAGATGAGCAGTTCTTC.

This sequence joins TRBV25-1 and TRBJ2-7, with 8 bases lining up with TRBD1. The CDR3 covers 14 residues. CDR1 is MGHDK and CDR2 is SYGVNS in the germline V gene. V lost 4 bases to trimming and J lost 6 bases; unmatched junction nucleotides: 8. The CDR3 bases are TGTGCCAGCAGTGGTCCCGGGACAGGATCCGAGCAGTACGTC. Amino acids: CASSGPGTGSEQYV.

The chain recombines TRBV5-6 with TRBJ2-3; D remains ambiguous. CDR1 and CDR2 from the germline V gene are SGHDT and YYEEEE. The CDR3 runs to 15 residues. Deletions cut 4 bases from V and 1 base from J, with 13 bases between. The CDR3 sequence: CASSRRSSGTDTQYF. As DNA, the CDR3 is TGTGCCAGCAGCCGGAGATCCAGCGGCACAGATACGCAGTATTTT.

The chain links TRBV28 to TRBJ1-5; D possibly corresponds to TRBD1 (5 bases). CDR1 MDHEN and CDR2 SYDVKM come from the germline V gene. The CDR3 loop spans 11 amino acids. Trimming left V 4 bases short and J 16 bases short, with 14 bases between. CDR3 residues: CASSSGLSNHF. CDR3 coding DNA: TGTGCCAGCAGTTCGGGACTTAGTAATCATTTT.

This clone occurred a few times. The chain recombines TRBV28 with TRBJ1-5; TRBD1 aligns across 7 bases. J lost 5 bases, V lost 8 bases, and 6 bases had no gene match. The germline V gene has CDR1 MDHEN and CDR2 SYDVKM. The CDR3 is made up of 13 amino acids. Written as DNA, the CDR3 is TGTGCCAGCGACAGGGTAATACATCAGCCCCAGCATTTT. It is translated as CASDRVIHQPQHF.

This clone was detected once. The chain couples TRBV11-3 to TRBJ2-3; D might be TRBD2 (6 bases). The V end was cut by 2 bases, the J end by 4 bases, with 13 bases between. This CDR3 has 15 amino acids. Germline-derived CDR1 and CDR2 are SGHNT and YENEEA. CDR3 protein: CASSLLSAGADTQYF. The CDR3 DNA follows: TGTGCCAGCAGCTTACTTTCAGCGGGTGCAGATACGCAGTATTTT.

The gene calls are TRBV29-1 and TRBJ2-6, with D perhaps matching TRBD1 (6 bases). Germline V CDR1 and CDR2: SQVTM, ANQGSEA. V lost 3 bases, J lost 0 bases, and 9 bases lay in between. CDR3 length: 15 amino acids. CDR3 sequence: CSVEGHSSGANVLTF. In nucleotides, the CDR3 is TGCAGCGTTGAGGGACATTCCTCTGGGGCCAACGTCCTGACTTTC.

V gene TRBV10-3 combines with J gene TRBJ2-5; 7 bases line up with TRBD1. The CDR3 consists of 18 residues. With V trimmed by 2 bases and J by 3 bases, 15 bases remained unmatched. Germline V gene lookup returns CDR1 ENHRY and CDR2 SYGVKD. The CDR3 spells CAISEVWTGGIRKETQYF. The CDR3 DNA reads TGTGCCATCAGTGAGGTATGGACAGGAGGCATAAGGAAAGAGACCCAGTACTTC.

This chain links TRBV14 with TRBJ2-6, with 7 bases that match TRBD1. The ends lost 4 bases at V and 0 bases at J; junction bases unmatched: 6. This CDR3 contains 17 residues. The germline V gene has CDR1 SGHDN and CDR2 FVKESK. Here the CDR3 reads CASSRRTGSSGANVLTF. CDR3 coding DNA: TGTGCCAGCAGCCGTAGGACAGGCTCCTCTGGGGCCAACGTCCTGACTTTC.